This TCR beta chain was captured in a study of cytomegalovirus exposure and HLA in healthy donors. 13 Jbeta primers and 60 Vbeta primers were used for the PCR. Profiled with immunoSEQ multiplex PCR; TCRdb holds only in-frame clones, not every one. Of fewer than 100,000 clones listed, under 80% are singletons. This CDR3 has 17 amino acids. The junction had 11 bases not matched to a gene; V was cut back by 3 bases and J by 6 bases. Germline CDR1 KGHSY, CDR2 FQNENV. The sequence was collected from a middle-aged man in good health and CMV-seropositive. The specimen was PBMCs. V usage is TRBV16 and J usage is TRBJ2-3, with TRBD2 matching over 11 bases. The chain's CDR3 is CASSHPTSGVSTDTQYF. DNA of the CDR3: TGTGCCAGCAGCCACCCGACTAGCGGGGTTTCAACGGATACGCAGTATTTT.